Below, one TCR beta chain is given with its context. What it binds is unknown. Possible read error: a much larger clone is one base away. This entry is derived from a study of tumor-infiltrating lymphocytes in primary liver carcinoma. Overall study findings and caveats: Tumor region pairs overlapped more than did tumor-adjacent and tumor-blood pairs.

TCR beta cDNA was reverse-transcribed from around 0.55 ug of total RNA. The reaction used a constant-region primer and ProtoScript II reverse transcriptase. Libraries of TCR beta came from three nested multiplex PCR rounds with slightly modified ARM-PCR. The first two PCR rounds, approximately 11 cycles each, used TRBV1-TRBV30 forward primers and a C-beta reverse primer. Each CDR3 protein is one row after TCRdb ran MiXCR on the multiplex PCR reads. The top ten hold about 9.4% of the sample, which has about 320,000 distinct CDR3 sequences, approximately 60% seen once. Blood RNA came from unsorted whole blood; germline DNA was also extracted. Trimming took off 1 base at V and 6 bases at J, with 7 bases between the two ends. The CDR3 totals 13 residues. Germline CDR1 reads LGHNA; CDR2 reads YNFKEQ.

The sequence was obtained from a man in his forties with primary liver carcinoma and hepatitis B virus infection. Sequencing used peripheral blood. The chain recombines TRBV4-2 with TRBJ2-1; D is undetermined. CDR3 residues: CASSQGLGNEQFF. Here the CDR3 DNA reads TGTGCCAGCAGCCAAGGATTGGGCAATGAGCAGTTCTTC.